One and the same sample provided the 12 T cell receptor beta chains below, sequenced in a study of blood T cell repertoires in COVID-19. Generated by immunoSEQ multiplex PCR, the TCRdb table keeps only in-frame clones and is missing some. The sample records roughly 250,000 clones, about 80% being singletons. Sequencing input: peripheral blood. The origin of the receptors is a man between 45 and 60 years old with active or convalescent COVID-19.

This clone came up a few times. The chain joins TRBV6-5 to TRBJ2-7, with TRBD1 identical over 9 bases. After removal of 5 bases from V and 6 bases from J, the junction contained 11 bases not matched to a gene. Germline values: CDR1 MNHEY, CDR2 SVGAGI. The CDR3 runs 15 residues. The CDR3 sequence is CASSQTGTGLSEQYF. CDR3 DNA sequence: TGTGCCAGCAGTCAAACCGGGACAGGGCTGTCCGAGCAGTACTTC.

The CDR3 sequence is CASSLQRGGQEQFF. CDR3 nucleotide sequence: TGTGCCAGTAGTCTCCAGCGGGGGGGGCAGGAGCAGTTCTTC. The rearrangement joins TRBV19 to TRBJ2-1, with 10 positions matching TRBD2. Per the germline V gene, CDR1 is LNHDA and CDR2 is SQIVND (reference sequence). CDR3 length: 14 residues. The V and J ends lost 5 bases and 10 bases, in that order; junction bases with no gene match: 8.

The chain recombines TRBV7-9 with TRBJ1-2; TRBD1 aligns across 11 bases. With V trimmed by 1 base and J by 2 bases, 3 bases remained unmatched. Germline lookup yields CDR1 SEHNR and CDR2 FQNEAQ (reference sequence). There are 16 residues in the CDR3. The CDR3 is CASSLGGDRGNYGYTF. The CDR3 nucleotides are TGTGCCAGCAGCTTAGGAGGGGACAGGGGGAACTATGGCTACACCTTC.

The chain uses TRBV7-2 and TRBJ2-2, with TRBD2 matching over 9 bases. The CDR3 covers 16 residues. Germline V gene sequence: CDR1 SGHTA, CDR2 FQGNSA. V dropped 3 bases and J dropped 4; count of bases not matched to a gene: 6. In DNA form, the CDR3 reads TGTGCCAGCAGCTTGGTAGCGGGGGCACCCACCGGGGAGCTGTTTTTT. It translates to CASSLVAGAPTGELFF.

As for this clone: One junction end disagrees with the germline gene, perhaps due to a read error. Other DNA sequences within the sample encode an identical CDR3. The chain carries TRBV15 and TRBJ2-7; 10 nucleotides agree with TRBD2. Germline V CDR1 and CDR2: LNHNV, YYDKDF (reference sequence). This CDR3 comprises 15 residues. CDR3: CATSHVAGGYYVQYF. The CDR3 region has the DNA TGCGCCACCAGCCACGTAGCGGGGGGATACTACGTGCAGTACTTC.

The gene calls are TRBV7-6 and TRBJ2-7; weak D call: TRBD1 (6 bases). Deletions cut 5 bases from V and 5 bases from J, with 28 bases between. Germline V gene lookup returns CDR1 SGHVS and CDR2 FNYEAQ. The CDR3 length is 18 residues. The chain's CDR3 is CASSPLVPQIGGRDEQYF. The CDR3 DNA reads as TGTGCCAGCAGCCCCTTAGTCCCCCAGATAGGGGGTAGGGACGAGCAGTACTTC. Full variable domain (remainder filled in from reference TRBV7-6 and TRBJ2-7): GAGVSQSPRYKVTKRGQDVALRCDPISGHVSLYWYRQALGQGPEFLTYFNYEAQQDKSGLPNDRFSAERPEGSISTLTIQRTEQRDSAMYRCASSPLVPQIGGRDEQYFGPGTRLTVT.

In its sample, this clone was seen a few times. This sequence joins TRBV19 and TRBJ1-6; tentatively, D is TRBD1 (6 bases). Germline V lookup: CDR1 LNHDA, CDR2 SQIVND (reference sequence). Trimming cost V 1 base and J 6 bases, with 10 bases left between them. The CDR3 extends over 15 amino acids. For the CDR3, the DNA is TGTGCCAGTAGTATAGCCTCCAGGGGTAATTCACCCCTCCACTTT. Protein: CASSIASRGNSPLHF.

J is TRBJ1-5 and V is TRBV5-1; maybe TRBD1 (5 bases). The V end was cut by 0 bases, the J end by 7 bases, with 14 bases between. Germline lookup yields CDR1 SGHRS and CDR2 YFSETQ. CDR3 length equals 15 residues. The CDR3 region is CASSLAGDAGQPQHF. CDR3 bases: TGCGCCAGCAGCTTGGCTGGGGATGCAGGGCAGCCCCAGCATTTT.

CDR3 sequence reads: CASYRGGSYNEQFF. Here the CDR3 DNA reads TGTGCCAGCTATCGGGGGGGCTCCTACAATGAGCAGTTCTTC. The chain employs TRBV2 and TRBJ2-1; 8 bases match TRBD2. Trimming cost V 8 bases and J 0 bases; bases outside gene matches: 3. The germline V gene has CDR1 SNHLY and CDR2 FYNNEI. This CDR3 spans 14 amino acids. Full variable domain (missing parts from reference TRBV2 and TRBJ2-1): EPEVTQTPSHQVTQMGQEVILRCVPISNHLYFYWYRQILGQKVEFLVSFYNNEISEKSEIFDDQFSVERPDGSNFTLKIRSTKLEDSAMYFCASYRGGSYNEQFFGPGTRLTVL.

In its sample, this clone was seen a few times. This rearrangement joins TRBV7-3 to TRBJ2-1; 7 positions agree with TRBD1. Germline CDR1 is SGHTA and CDR2 is FQGTGA. V gave up 5 bases and J gave up 4 bases; unmatched junction bases: 5. The CDR3 length is 14 residues. DNA of the CDR3: TGTGCCAGCAGCCCACAGGGGAAGTACAATGAGCAGTTCTTC. It is translated as CASSPQGKYNEQFF.

There are a few counts of this clone. The chain recombines TRBV19 with TRBJ1-1, with D uncertain. Per germline, CDR1 LNHDA and CDR2 SQIVND (reference sequence). The ends were cut back, 11 bases at V and 0 bases at J, with 19 bases in the middle. The CDR3 contains 15 residues. CDR3 sequence (DNA): TGTGCCGCTTCGGAAACAGCCCTTATGAACACTGAAGCTTTCTTT. Amino acids: CAASETALMNTEAFF. Together with reference TRBV19 and TRBJ1-1, the CDR3 gives the full variable domain: DGGITQSPKYLFRKEGQNVTLSCEQNLNHDAMYWYRQDPGQGLRLIYYSQIVNDFQKGDIAEGYSVSREKKESFPLTVTSAQKNPTAFYLCAASETALMNTEAFFGQGTRLTVV.

With respect to this clone: The sample contains more than one DNA sequence encoding this CDR3. The chain uses TRBV12-3 or TRBV12-4 and TRBJ1-5; D possibly corresponds to TRBD1 (5 bases). The V and J ends lost 1 base and 6 bases respectively, with 7 bases between them. This CDR3 region has 13 residues. The CDR3: CASSLGGGQPQHF. The CDR3, as DNA: TGTGCCAGCAGTTTAGGGGGGGGTCAGCCCCAGCATTTT.